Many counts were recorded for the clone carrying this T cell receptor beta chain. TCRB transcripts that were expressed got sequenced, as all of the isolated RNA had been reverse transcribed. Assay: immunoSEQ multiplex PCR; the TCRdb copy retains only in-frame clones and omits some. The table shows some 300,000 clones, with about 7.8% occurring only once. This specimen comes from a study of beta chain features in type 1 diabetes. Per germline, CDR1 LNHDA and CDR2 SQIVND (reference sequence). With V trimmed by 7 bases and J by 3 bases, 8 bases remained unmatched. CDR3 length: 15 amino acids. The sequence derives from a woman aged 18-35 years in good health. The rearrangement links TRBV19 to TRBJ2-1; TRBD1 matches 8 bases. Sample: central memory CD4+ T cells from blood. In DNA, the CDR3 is TGTGCCAGTACGAGTGGGACAGGTTACTACAATGAGCAGTTCTTC. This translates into CASTSGTGYYNEQFF.